One and the same sample provided the 3 T cell receptor beta chains below, sequenced in a study of T cell responses to AZD1222 COVID-19 vaccine. Profiling relied on immunoSEQ multiplex PCR, and the TCRdb table lists in-frame clones only, not all of them. The data hold more than 110,000 clones, with more than 70% observed a single time. The sample was peripheral blood, taken 28 days after the second AZD1222 dose. The receptors were sampled from an adult who received the AZD1222 COVID-19 vaccine.

This clone was observed once. The chain carries TRBV18 and TRBJ1-5; 9 bases fit TRBD1. Germline V gene sequence: CDR1 KGHSH, CDR2 LQKENI. This CDR3 has 13 residues. The trim removed 3 bases at V and 6 bases at J, leaving 0 bases unmatched. CDR3 residues: CASSPTGGQPQHF. CDR3 DNA: TGTGCCAGCTCACCGACAGGGGGTCAGCCCCAGCATTTT.

V gene TRBV10-3 combines with J gene TRBJ1-1; D may be TRBD1 (6 bases). The germline V and J ends were trimmed by 2 bases and 0 bases, with 10 bases remaining between them. CDR1 and CDR2 (germline): ENHRY, SYGVKD. CDR3 length: 15 residues. Here the CDR3 DNA reads TGTGCCATCAGTGAGGGCAGGGGCATGAACACTGAAGCTTTCTTT. Amino acids: CAISEGRGMNTEAFF.

The chain has TRBV28 and TRBJ1-4; D is unresolved. V was clipped by 0 bases and J by 7 bases, with 6 bases between them. Germline CDR1 MDHEN, CDR2 SYDVKM. The CDR3 is 13 residues long. The CDR3 DNA is TGTGCCAGCAGTTTATGGGCGGGTGAAAAACTGTTTTTT. As protein: CASSLWAGEKLFF.